The TCR beta chain under discussion was sequenced for a study of cytomegalovirus exposure and HLA in healthy donors. The overall study: HLA-typed donors were the source of roughly 80 million unique TCRs held in an early data release.

As concerns this clone: Its antigen is not identified.

The PCR used 60 Vbeta and 13 Jbeta primers. Profiling relied on immunoSEQ multiplex PCR, and the TCRdb table lists in-frame clones only, not all of them. Here the sample spans about 150,000 clones, approximately 80% being singletons. V was clipped by 0 bases and J by 4 bases; unmatched bases: 1. The germline CDR1 and CDR2 sequences are GTSNPN and SVGIG (reference sequence). CDR3 size: 15 residues. Overall study findings and caveats: Productive rates of about 87% or about 30% were seen for most TCR beta V segments in an earlier analysis.

This receptor was obtained from a man in his thirties or forties in good health and CMV-seropositive. The V gene is TRBV30, the J gene TRBJ2-3, with 13 bases fitting TRBD2. The specimen was PBMCs. CDR3 coding DNA: TGTGCCTGGAGTGTAGGACTAGCGGGAGCAGATACGCAGTATTTT. This encodes CAWSVGLAGADTQYF.